This T cell receptor (beta chain) was sequenced during a study of patients and donors after allogeneic stem cell transplantation. TCRdb independently ran MiXCR on the RT-PCR reads; one entry per CDR3 protein. The data hold more than 850,000 distinct CDR3 sequences, with 18% observed a single time. This clonotype was observed at least ten times. The specimen sequenced was blood, either unsorted or a sorted T cell fraction (not recorded which). The source of this sequence is a human donor who was either an allogeneic HSCT recipient or a stem cell or donor lymphocyte infusion donor (not recorded which). It is not recorded whose cells these are; they may come from a transplant donor.

CDR3: CASSLMGLSPSEQYF. In DNA, the CDR3 is TGTGCCAGCAGCTTGATGGGTCTATCTCCTTCCGAGCAGTACTTC. This chain connects TRBV7-2 to TRBJ2-7; the D is unclear. The length of the CDR3 is 15 residues. Germline V gene data show CDR1 as SGHTA and CDR2 as FQGNSA. V lost 3 bases, J lost 6 bases, and 18 bases lay in between. The whole variable domain, filled in from reference TRBV7-2 and TRBJ2-7, reads GAGVSQSPSNKVTEKGKDVELRCDPISGHTALYWYRQSLGQGLEFLIYFQGNSAPDKSGLPSDRFSAERTGGSVSTLTIQRTQQEDSAVYLCASSLMGLSPSEQYFGPGTRLTVT.